A selection of T cell receptor beta chains follows, all from one sample in a study of T cell responses to AZD1222 COVID-19 vaccine. The repertoire was sequenced with immunoSEQ multiplex PCR; TCRdb's copy has only in-frame clones and lacks some. Among 140,000 or so clones, roughly 87% were seen once, and the ten largest hold about 4.9%. Specimen: peripheral blood, collected 28 days after the second dose of the MenACWY control vaccine. These TCRs come from an adult who received the MenACWY meningococcal vaccine as a control. CDR3s include the opening cysteine and the closing phenylalanine or tryptophan. The D gene is left open where the match is weak. Clone size, where shown, is once, few, many, or a class for clones that have expanded.

once	-	TRBV6-5	TRBJ1-4	CASSYRPNEKLFF	TGTGCCAGCAGTTACAGACCTAATGAAAAACTGTTTTTT
-	-	TRBV7-2	TRBJ1-1	CASSLEAPPTEAFF	TGTGCCAGCAGCTTAGAGGCCCCCCCCACTGAAGCTTTCTTT
-	TRBD1	TRBV24-1	TRBJ1-3	CATSDHRGPGNTIYF	TGTGCCACCAGTGACCACAGGGGCCCAGGAAACACCATATATTTT
once	-	TRBV28	TRBJ1-5	CASREDYVQPQHF	TGTGCCAGCAGAGAGGATTATGTACAGCCCCAGCATTTT
-	-	TRBV3-1/TRBV3-2	TRBJ1-1	CASSQRPEEAFF	TGTGCCAGCAGCCAACGCCCCGAGGAAGCTTTCTTT
-	-	TRBV7-2	TRBJ1-1	CASSPVQVEAFF	TGTGCCAGCAGCCCCGTACAGGTCGAAGCTTTCTTT
-	TRBD1	TRBV5-6	TRBJ2-3	CASSRPTGGGDTQYF	TGTGCCAGCAGTCGACCGACAGGGGGGGGAGATACGCAGTATTTT
-	TRBD2	TRBV4-2	TRBJ2-7	CASSRAGGPGEQYF	TGTGCCAGCAGCAGGGCGGGAGGGCCGGGGGAGCAGTACTTC
-	TRBD2	TRBV25-1	TRBJ2-7	CASSESRGTSKMYEQYF	TGTGCCAGCAGTGAATCCCGGGGGACTAGTAAGATGTACGAGCAGTACTTC
-	TRBD2	TRBV5-1	TRBJ2-7	CASSLELAGTYEQYF	TGCGCCAGCAGCTTGGAGCTAGCGGGCACCTACGAGCAGTACTTC
-	-	TRBV12-3/TRBV12-4	TRBJ2-7	CASSSWNKKQYF	TGTGCCAGCAGTTCCTGGAATAAGAAGCAGTACTTC
-	-	TRBV5-4	TRBJ1-1	CASSFYLTGEAFF	TGTGCCAGCAGCTTCTACCTGACAGGTGAAGCTTTCTTT
-	-	TRBV5-5	TRBJ2-7	CASGQRRASYEQYF	TGTGCCAGCGGCCAAAGAAGGGCTTCCTACGAGCAGTACTTC
-	-	TRBV15	TRBJ1-1	CATSRQMNTEAFF	TGTGCCACCAGCAGGCAAATGAACACTGAAGCTTTCTTT
-	-	TRBV2	TRBJ1-5	CASSEYGQENQPQHF	TGTGCCAGCAGTGAATATGGCCAGGAGAATCAGCCCCAGCATTTT
-	-	TRBV5-4	TRBJ1-2	CASSLDPGRYGYTF	TGTGCCAGCAGCTTGGATCCAGGGCGGTATGGCTACACCTTC
-	-	TRBV9	TRBJ2-1	CASSVEGNEQFF	TGTGCCAGCAGCGTAGAAGGCAATGAGCAGTTCTTC
-	-	TRBV20-1	TRBJ2-7	CSGEGAYEQYF	TGCAGTGGGGAAGGGGCCTACGAGCAGTACTTC
-	-	TRBV6-2/TRBV6-3	TRBJ1-1	CASSLTDTEAFF	TGTGCCAGCAGCCTTACAGACACTGAAGCTTTCTTT
-	TRBD1	TRBV27	TRBJ1-1	CASNPKGQGNTEAFF	TGTGCCAGCAATCCCAAGGGACAGGGGAACACTGAAGCTTTCTTT
-	TRBD1	TRBV6-5	TRBJ1-1	CASSYWDRANTEAFF	TGTGCCAGCAGTTACTGGGACAGGGCGAACACTGAAGCTTTCTTT